One sample yielded the 7 T cell receptor beta chains listed below, sequenced in a study of blood T cell repertoires in COVID-19. Clones were read by immunoSEQ multiplex PCR, and TCRdb kept only the in-frame ones, dropping some. Altogether over 200,000 clones are present, 88% being singletons, with the ten largest covering roughly 2.5%. The sequencing input was peripheral blood. These receptors all stem from a woman in her sixties or seventies with acute or convalescent COVID-19.

The rearrangement links TRBV6-6 to TRBJ1-2, with D possibly being TRBD1 (5 bases). This CDR3 region has 14 residues. V gave up 0 bases and J gave up 7 bases, with 12 bases separating them. The germline V gene has CDR1 MNHNY and CDR2 SVGAGI (reference sequence). CDR3 sequence (DNA): TGTGCCAGCAGTTACTCGTCGGAAGGGGTTGGCTACACCTTC. Its translation is CASSYSSEGVGYTF.

The gene calls are TRBV7-3 and TRBJ1-5; D unclear. The CDR3 consists of 13 residues. CDR1 is SGHTA and CDR2 is FQGTGA in the germline V gene. V lost 3 bases to trimming and J lost 9 bases, with 12 bases between them. CDR3 nucleotides: TGTGCCAGCAGCTTCCTACCAGGAGGGCCCCAGCATTTT. Protein: CASSFLPGGPQHF.

The rearrangement joins TRBV5-6 to TRBJ2-5; D not certain. The CDR3 has 16 amino acids. V shed 4 bases and J shed 0 bases, with 16 bases lying between them. CDR1 is SGHDT, CDR2 YYEEEE, per germline. The CDR3 reads CASSLLPSFYQETQYF. The CDR3 coding sequence is TGTGCCAGCAGCCTCCTCCCGAGCTTTTACCAAGAGACCCAGTACTTC.

V usage is TRBV6-6 and J usage is TRBJ2-7, with 8 bases aligning to TRBD1. CDR3 length: 16 residues. Germline V CDR1 and CDR2: MNHNY, SVGAGI (reference sequence). V shed 2 bases and J 6 bases; nucleotides not matched to a gene: 12. The CDR3 sequence is CASSYRSRDRQGEQYF. CDR3 in DNA: TGTGCCAGCAGTTACCGAAGCCGGGACAGGCAGGGCGAGCAGTACTTC.

The genes are TRBV28 and TRBJ1-5; 9 bases fit TRBD1. Per germline, CDR1 MDHEN and CDR2 SYDVKM. The CDR3 spans 15 residues. Trimming at V came to 2 bases and at J to 4 bases, leaving 3 bases not matched to a gene. This chain's CDR3 is CASSLGTGTNQPQHF. In nucleotides, the CDR3 is TGTGCCAGCAGTTTAGGGACAGGGACTAATCAGCCCCAGCATTTT.

The chain combines TRBV9 with TRBJ1-2, with 11 positions matching TRBD1. J was trimmed by 6 bases and V by 4 bases; bases with no gene match: 8. This CDR3 comprises 15 residues. Looked up from germline, CDR1 is SGDLS and CDR2 is YYNGEE. CDR3 amino acids: CASSPGTGGTNGYTF. For the CDR3, the DNA is TGTGCCAGCAGCCCCGGGACAGGGGGTACGAATGGCTACACCTTC. Drawing the rest from reference TRBV9 and TRBJ1-2, the complete variable domain is DSGVTQTPKHLITATGQRVTLRCSPRSGDLSVYWYQQSLDQGLQFLIQYYNGEERAKGNILERFSAQQFPDLHSELNLSSLELGDSALYFCASSPGTGGTNGYTFGSGTRLTVV.

The chain uses TRBV6-1 and TRBJ2-3, with D perhaps matching TRBD1 (5 bases). There are 14 residues in the CDR3. Germline CDR1 and CDR2: MNHNS and SASEGT. The V end lost 3 bases, the J end lost 4 bases, and 11 bases lay between the germline ends. The CDR3 sequence: CASSDRTRADTQYF. The CDR3 DNA sequence: TGTGCCAGCAGTGACCGGACACGGGCAGATACGCAGTATTTT.